The rows below give T cell receptor beta chains drawn from one sample of a study of blood T cells in healthy people across ages. TCRdb redid the calling of the 5' RACE reads with MiXCR, one entry per CDR3 protein. The top ten clones hold 7.9% of a sample with more than 1,400,000 distinct CDR3 sequences, 40% to 50% of them seen once. What was sequenced was blood. The receptors derive from a woman aged 18 to 35 in good health. Each CDR3 is given with its conserved first and last residue. Fields, in order: CDR3 DNA, CDR3 protein, clone size, V gene, D gene, J gene. A D gene is named only where the DNA matches it firmly. Clone size is stated in some rows and not others, as once, few, many or a class when expanded.

TGTGCCAGCAGCCAAGACATCGGGGGCAGGGGCTATGGCTACACCTTC,CASSQDIGGRGYGYTF,-,TRBV3-1,-,TRBJ1-2
TGCAGCGTTGAAAGTGGTCCAGATACGCAGTATTTT,CSVESGPDTQYF,few,TRBV29-1,-,TRBJ2-3
TGTGCCAGTAGTGTAGCGGCGGGGACAGATACGCAGTATTTT,CASSVAAGTDTQYF,-,TRBV19,-,TRBJ2-3
TGTGCCAGCACTAATCCCCCAGGGTCCTACAATGAGCAGTTCTTC,CASTNPPGSYNEQFF,-,TRBV7-2,-,TRBJ2-1
TGCGCCAGCAGCGCCACCGGACTAGCGGGGACAGATACGCAGTATTTT,CASSATGLAGTDTQYF,-,TRBV5-1,TRBD2,TRBJ2-3
TGTGCCAGCAGTTTATCGATCTCCGGGGACTACGAGCAGTACTTC,CASSLSISGDYEQYF,-,TRBV27,-,TRBJ2-7
TGCATTGCTAGAGATCCGGCGGGAGGCGGCGCAGATACGCAGTATTTT,CIARDPAGGGADTQYF,-,TRBV20-1,TRBD2,TRBJ2-3
TGTGCCAGCAGTGGAGGGACTAGTAGGCACAATGAGCAGTTCTTC,CASSGGTSRHNEQFF,-,TRBV9,TRBD2,TRBJ2-1
TGCGCCAGCAGCTTGGCCCGATTACAGGGGGCTGATTCACCCCTCCACTTT,CASSLARLQGADSPLHF,many,TRBV5-1,TRBD1,TRBJ1-6
TGTGCCAGCAGCCAAGGTGGAGTAGCGGGGGGTAGGTACGAGCAGTACTTC,CASSQGGVAGGRYEQYF,-,TRBV3-1,TRBD2,TRBJ2-7
TGTGCCAGCAGCTCAAGCCTCTTTCCCCCCTCCTACGAGCAGTACTTC,CASSSSLFPPSYEQYF,few,TRBV7-9,-,TRBJ2-7
TGTGCCAGCAGCCAGGAGGGACTTAGCGGCTATGGCTACACCTTC,CASSQEGLSGYGYTF,-,TRBV3-1,-,TRBJ1-2
TGCGCCAGCAGCTTGTATCTGATGGGAGCAGAAACCTACGAGCAGTACTTC,CASSLYLMGAETYEQYF,-,TRBV5-1,-,TRBJ2-7
TGTGCCAGCAGTCTCCGGCGGACAGGGACGACAGATACGCAGTATTTT,CASSLRRTGTTDTQYF,few,TRBV27,TRBD1,TRBJ2-3
TGTGCCAGCAGTTACTCGATCCGGGGCACAGATACGCAGTATTTT,CASSYSIRGTDTQYF,-,TRBV6-5,-,TRBJ2-3
TGTGCCAGCAGCGTTCAGACTAGCGGGGGAGAGACCCAGTACTTC,CASSVQTSGGETQYF,-,TRBV9,TRBD2,TRBJ2-5